This TCR beta chain was obtained from a study of coeliac disease. Study details: Each coeliac patient was active, refractory type I, or diet-controlled. Refractory type I: diet-unresponsive over 12 months, with immunophenotypically normal intraepithelial cells.

In its sample, this clone was seen a few times. Its specificity is unknown. Assay: immunoSEQ multiplex PCR; the TCRdb copy retains only in-frame clones and omits some. This table has about 8,000 clones, around three fifths appearing once. Per germline, CDR1 LNHDA and CDR2 SQIVND (reference sequence). Trimming removed 10 bases from V and 7 bases from J; junction bases left unmatched: 9. This CDR3 has 14 amino acids. General study findings and limits: Largely private TRB repertoires meant most sequences were sample-unique.

Each fraction contributed one roughly 500,000-cell aliquot for sequencing. The chain links TRBV19 to TRBJ1-4; 10 bases map to TRBD1. Sequenced material: intraepithelial lymphocytes from the gut. This TCR was sampled from a woman aged 55-70 years with celiac disease. This chain's CDR3 is CATRKGQGFEKLFF. In nucleotides, the CDR3 is TGTGCCACCCGAAAGGGACAGGGGTTTGAAAAACTGTTTTTT.